A single sample is the source of the 15 T cell receptor beta chains below, sequenced in a study of control samples from healthy donors and cancer patients. Libraries were prepared by immunoSEQ multiplex PCR; TCRdb keeps only in-frame clonotypes and omits some of them. This table has 50,000 to 75,000 clones, 85% to 90% appearing once. Specimen: PBMCs. The receptors shown here come from a man aged 55 to 70 with colorectal cancer.

V and J are TRBV4-1 and TRBJ1-1, with a possible D match to TRBD1 (5 bases). V gave up 0 bases and J gave up 8 bases, with 19 bases separating them. Germline values: CDR1 MGHRA, CDR2 YSYEKL. CDR3 length: 16 residues. The CDR3 DNA follows: TGCGCCAGCAGCCAAGATACCGGGACCTTAGCCTACGAAGCTTTCTTT. It encodes CASSQDTGTLAYEAFF.

The J gene is TRBJ1-1, the V gene TRBV7-9; possibly TRBD1 for D (6 bases). The CDR3 is 15 residues long. Germline assignment: CDR1 SEHNR and CDR2 FQNEAQ (reference sequence). Trimming took 2 bases from V and 1 from J, leaving 11 bases between them. CDR3 in DNA: TGTGCCAGCAGCTTAACAGGGCCGGAGAACACTGAAGCTTTCTTT. It yields the protein CASSLTGPENTEAFF. The whole variable domain, filled in from reference TRBV7-9 and TRBJ1-1, reads DTGVSQNPRHKITKRGQNVTFRCDPISEHNRLYWYRQTLGQGPEFLTYFQNEAQLEKSRLLSDRFSAERPKGSFSTLEIQRTEQGDSAMYLCASSLTGPENTEAFFGQGTRLTVV.

This clone was detected once. The rearrangement uses TRBV6-2 or TRBV6-3 and TRBJ2-5; D call uncertain. CDR3 length equals 12 residues. Germline V CDR1 and CDR2: MNHEY, SVGEGT. Trimming stripped 2 bases from V and 7 bases from J, with 8 bases between. CDR3 in DNA: TGTGCCAGCAGTTACAGCCCGGGGACCCAGTACTTC. Translation: CASSYSPGTQYF.

This chain joins TRBV2 and TRBJ2-3, with 9 bases lining up with TRBD2. Germline lookup yields CDR1 SNHLY and CDR2 FYNNEI. J gave up 2 bases and V 4 bases, and 4 bases lay outside the gene matches. The CDR3 runs 15 residues. The CDR3 coding sequence is TGTGCCAGCAGTGTGCTAGCGGGAAACACAGATACGCAGTATTTT. This codes for CASSVLAGNTDTQYF.

This chain links TRBV5-4 with TRBJ2-3, with TRBD2 matching 13 bases. The CDR3 sequence is 16 residues long. The germline gives CDR1 SGHNT, CDR2 YYREEE (reference sequence). The trim removed 3 bases at V and 4 bases at J, leaving 5 bases unmatched. CDR3 region: CASSSSLAGGADTQYF. CDR3 bases: TGTGCCAGCAGCTCTTCACTAGCGGGGGGGGCAGATACGCAGTATTTT.

J is TRBJ1-1 and V is TRBV7-9, with no clear D. CDR3 length equals 11 residues. Trimming took 5 bases from V and 8 from J, leaving 9 bases between them. Germline V gene data show CDR1 as SEHNR and CDR2 as FQNEAQ (reference sequence). The chain's CDR3 is CASSHRPEAFF. The DNA for the CDR3 is TGTGCCAGCAGCCACCGCCCGGAAGCTTTCTTT.

The V and J genes are TRBV14 and TRBJ1-2; no firm D call. V lost 4 bases and J lost 4, with 10 bases in between. The V gene's germline CDR1 is SGHDN and CDR2 FVKESK. The CDR3 is made up of 13 amino acids. The CDR3 nucleotides are TGTGCCAGCAGCCGGGTAGCGGCCTATGGCTACACCTTC. Translated, it gives CASSRVAAYGYTF.

V and J are TRBV7-2 and TRBJ1-2, with 7 bases fitting TRBD1. V was clipped by 5 bases and J by 7 bases; unmatched bases: 13. Germline-derived CDR1 and CDR2 are SGHTA and FQGNSA. There are 15 residues in the CDR3. CDR3 sequence reads: CASSPQTGNKGGYTF. The DNA of the CDR3 is TGTGCCAGCAGCCCCCAGACAGGGAATAAGGGTGGCTACACCTTC.

The genes are TRBV4-3 and TRBJ1-5; no firm D call. Germline lookup yields CDR1 LGHNA and CDR2 YSLEER. The CDR3 is 13 amino acids. Between the trimmed V and J ends, which lost 4 bases and 2 bases, there was a span of 6 bases. CDR3 residues: CASSLGRNQPQHF. CDR3 DNA sequence: TGCGCCAGCAGCCTTGGACGCAATCAGCCCCAGCATTTT.

This chain connects TRBV18 to TRBJ2-7, with 11 bases that match TRBD2. Germline CDR1 reads KGHSH; CDR2 reads LQKENI. CDR3 length: 15 residues. J was trimmed by 0 bases and V by 5 bases; bases with no gene match: 3. CDR3 sequence: CASSIAGGSSYEQYF. In DNA form, the CDR3 reads TGTGCCAGCTCAATAGCGGGGGGGTCCTCCTACGAGCAGTACTTC.

The V call is TRBV19, the J call TRBJ2-5, with TRBD1 matching 8 bases. CDR3 length equals 15 residues. With V trimmed by 5 bases and J by 5 bases, 10 bases remained unmatched. Germline CDR1 LNHDA, CDR2 SQIVND (reference sequence). CDR3 sequence (DNA): TGTGCCAGTAGTTTCACCTGGACAGGGAGGGAGACCCAGTACTTC. Encoded protein: CASSFTWTGRETQYF.

The chain is built from TRBV6-2 or TRBV6-3 and TRBJ1-6; 7 bases match TRBD1. The ends lost 2 bases at V and 8 bases at J; junction bases unmatched: 6. The CDR3 loop spans 15 amino acids. The V gene's germline CDR1 is MNHEY and CDR2 SVGEGT. DNA of the CDR3: TGTGCCAGCAGTTACCCGACAGGGAGAGATTCACCCCTCCACTTT. Translating gives CASSYPTGRDSPLHF.

The V gene is TRBV9, the J gene TRBJ2-2; 11 bases are shared with TRBD1. Trimming cost V 0 bases and J 7 bases; bases outside gene matches: 5. Germline V CDR1 and CDR2: SGDLS, YYNGEE. CDR3 length: 16 residues. This chain's CDR3 is CASSVGGTGGSGELFF. CDR3 DNA: TGTGCCAGCAGCGTAGGTGGGACAGGGGGAAGCGGGGAGCTGTTTTTT.

The CDR3: CASSDVSEAFF. The CDR3, as DNA: TGTGCCAGCTCGGATGTCTCTGAAGCTTTCTTT. J is TRBJ1-1 and V is TRBV12-3 or TRBV12-4, with D unresolved. Trimming shortened V by 8 bases and J by 6 bases, and 10 bases separated the two germline ends. The CDR3 length is 11 residues.

The CDR3 sequence: CAGRTGYEKLFF. DNA for the CDR3: TGTGCCGGACGAACAGGTTATGAAAAACTGTTTTTT. The genes are TRBV6-5 and TRBJ1-4; perhaps TRBD1 as D (5 bases). Trimming took 11 bases from V and 6 from J, leaving 13 bases between them. The CDR3 is 12 amino acids. In germline, CDR1 is MNHEY, CDR2 SVGAGI.